This is a list of T cell receptor beta chains from one sample in a study of blood T cell repertoires in COVID-19. This table comes from immunoSEQ multiplex PCR, and its TCRdb copy is limited to in-frame clones, with some not included. In the table there are approximately 160,000 clones, around four fifths of which are singletons. Sequencing was performed on peripheral blood. The source is a man in his 70s with acute or convalescent COVID-19. Each CDR3 is given with its conserved first and last residue. Each record gives: J gene, V gene, D gene, clone size, CDR3 protein, CDR3 DNA. A D gene is named only where the DNA matches it firmly. Rows may omit the clone size; those that give it use once, few, many or a size class.

j_gene: TRBJ2-1
v_gene: TRBV24-1
d_gene: TRBD2
abundance: few
CDR3aa: CATSDPSSGGHEQFF
CDR3nt: TGTGCCACCAGTGATCCGTCTAGCGGGGGGCATGAGCAGTTCTTC

j_gene: TRBJ2-1
v_gene: TRBV7-8
d_gene: TRBD2
abundance: few
CDR3aa: CASSLDAGGLYNEQFF
CDR3nt: TGTGCCAGCAGCTTAGACGCGGGAGGGCTCTACAATGAGCAGTTCTTC

j_gene: TRBJ1-2
v_gene: TRBV5-1
d_gene: TRBD1
abundance: .
CDR3aa: CASSLGVGQENNYGYTF
CDR3nt: TGCGCCAGCAGCTTGGGCGTCGGACAGGAGAACAACTATGGCTACACCTTC

j_gene: TRBJ2-5
v_gene: TRBV19
d_gene: .
abundance: .
CDR3aa: CASRWTDQETQYF
CDR3nt: TGTGCCAGTAGATGGACAGATCAAGAGACCCAGTACTTC

j_gene: TRBJ2-3
v_gene: TRBV6-2/TRBV6-3
d_gene: TRBD2
abundance: many
CDR3aa: CASSFGLAGAQDTQYF
CDR3nt: TGTGCCAGCAGTTTCGGACTAGCGGGGGCACAGGATACGCAGTATTTT

j_gene: TRBJ2-1
v_gene: TRBV6-5
d_gene: TRBD2
abundance: once
CDR3aa: CASRGTSGRGAQFF
CDR3nt: TGTGCCAGCAGGGGGACTAGCGGGAGGGGGGCGCAGTTCTTC

j_gene: TRBJ2-3
v_gene: TRBV19
d_gene: TRBD2
abundance: .
CDR3aa: CASKVRGRVDTQYF
CDR3nt: TGTGCCAGTAAGGTCCGCGGGAGGGTAGATACGCAGTATTTT

j_gene: TRBJ2-3
v_gene: TRBV11-3
d_gene: .
abundance: .
CDR3aa: CASSLGRGTDTQYF
CDR3nt: TGTGCCAGCAGCTTAGGTAGAGGCACAGATACGCAGTATTTT

j_gene: TRBJ2-1
v_gene: TRBV13
d_gene: .
abundance: .
CDR3aa: CASSFPLNEQFF
CDR3nt: TGTGCCAGCAGCTTCCCCCTCAATGAGCAGTTCTTC

j_gene: TRBJ2-2
v_gene: TRBV4-2
d_gene: .
abundance: .
CDR3aa: CASSQVTGELFF
CDR3nt: TGTGCCAGCAGCCAAGTGACAGGGGAGCTGTTTTTT

j_gene: TRBJ2-3
v_gene: TRBV3-1/TRBV3-2
d_gene: TRBD2
abundance: .
CDR3aa: CASSPAGGGTDTQYF
CDR3nt: TGTGCCAGCAGCCCAGCGGGGGGCGGAACAGATACGCAGTATTTT

j_gene: TRBJ2-7
v_gene: TRBV7-3
d_gene: .
abundance: .
CDR3aa: CASSLTGLANYEQYF
CDR3nt: TGTGCCAGCAGCTTAACCGGGCTAGCCAACTACGAGCAGTACTTC

j_gene: TRBJ2-3
v_gene: TRBV10-3
d_gene: TRBD2
abundance: .
CDR3aa: CAITGGGTDTQYF
CDR3nt: TGTGCCATCACCGGGGGGGGCACAGATACGCAGTATTTT

j_gene: TRBJ1-1
v_gene: TRBV3-1/TRBV3-2
d_gene: TRBD1
abundance: few
CDR3aa: CASSLTLGTGPTEAFF
CDR3nt: TGTGCCAGCAGCCTCACACTTGGGACAGGGCCTACTGAAGCTTTCTTT

j_gene: TRBJ2-3
v_gene: TRBV4-1
d_gene: .
abundance: .
CDR3aa: CASSQVFGGDTDTQYF
CDR3nt: TGCGCCAGCAGCCAAGTATTCGGCGGCGACACAGATACGCAGTATTTT

j_gene: TRBJ2-3
v_gene: TRBV2
d_gene: TRBD2
abundance: .
CDR3aa: CASSRVRAGTDTQYF
CDR3nt: TGTGCCAGCAGCCGAGTGAGAGCGGGGACAGATACGCAGTATTTT

j_gene: TRBJ1-5
v_gene: TRBV27
d_gene: TRBD1
abundance: .
CDR3aa: CASSLQGLNQPQHF
CDR3nt: TGTGCCAGCAGCCTACAGGGGCTCAATCAGCCCCAGCATTTT

j_gene: TRBJ2-7
v_gene: TRBV29-1
d_gene: .
abundance: .
CDR3aa: CSVVTDSTYEQYF
CDR3nt: TGCAGCGTTGTCACTGACAGCACCTACGAGCAGTACTTC

j_gene: TRBJ1-5
v_gene: TRBV15
d_gene: .
abundance: .
CDR3aa: CATSNGARDNQPQHF
CDR3nt: TGTGCCACCAGCAATGGAGCTCGGGACAATCAGCCCCAGCATTTT

j_gene: TRBJ1-1
v_gene: TRBV10-3
d_gene: .
abundance: .
CDR3aa: CATHRVGNTEAFF
CDR3nt: TGTGCCACTCACAGGGTCGGGAACACTGAAGCTTTCTTT

j_gene: TRBJ2-1
v_gene: TRBV19
d_gene: TRBD2
abundance: .
CDR3aa: CASSLRLAGGSSYNEQFF
CDR3nt: TGTGCCAGTAGTCTCCGACTAGCGGGAGGGAGCTCCTACAATGAGCAGTTCTTC

j_gene: TRBJ2-3
v_gene: TRBV2
d_gene: TRBD1
abundance: .
CDR3aa: CASSIDRGKTDTQYF
CDR3nt: TGTGCCAGCAGTATCGACAGGGGGAAGACAGATACGCAGTATTTT

j_gene: TRBJ1-4
v_gene: TRBV28
d_gene: TRBD1
abundance: .
CDR3aa: CASSSTGFDEKLFF
CDR3nt: TGTGCCAGCAGCTCGACAGGGTTCGATGAAAAACTGTTTTTT

j_gene: TRBJ1-5
v_gene: TRBV3-1/TRBV3-2
d_gene: .
abundance: .
CDR3aa: CASSQDLGGQPQHF
CDR3nt: TGTGCCAGCAGCCAAGATCTTGGCGGCCAGCCCCAGCATTTT

j_gene: TRBJ1-5
v_gene: TRBV6-2/TRBV6-3
d_gene: .
abundance: once
CDR3aa: CASSYWAGNQPQHF
CDR3nt: TGTGCCAGCAGTTATTGGGCTGGCAATCAGCCCCAGCATTTT

j_gene: TRBJ2-3
v_gene: TRBV5-1
d_gene: TRBD1
abundance: .
CDR3aa: CASSTGGTDTQYF
CDR3nt: TGCGCCAGCAGCACAGGGGGCACAGATACGCAGTATTTT

j_gene: TRBJ1-2
v_gene: TRBV12-3/TRBV12-4
d_gene: TRBD1
abundance: .
CDR3aa: CASGYSGGYGYTF
CDR3nt: TGTGCCAGCGGGTACTCAGGGGGCTATGGCTACACCTTC

j_gene: TRBJ2-3
v_gene: TRBV7-2
d_gene: TRBD2
abundance: .
CDR3aa: CASSPRSGRGFTDTQYF
CDR3nt: TGTGCCAGCAGCCCCCGAAGCGGGAGGGGATTCACAGATACGCAGTATTTT

j_gene: TRBJ1-1
v_gene: TRBV10-3
d_gene: .
abundance: .
CDR3aa: CAISEPAGTNTWYTEAFF
CDR3nt: TGTGCCATCAGTGAGCCGGCCGGGACAAACACGTGGTACACTGAAGCTTTCTTT

j_gene: TRBJ1-5
v_gene: TRBV6-5
d_gene: .
abundance: .
CDR3aa: CASSRRQGNQPQHF
CDR3nt: TGTGCCAGCAGTAGGAGACAGGGCAATCAGCCCCAGCATTTT

j_gene: TRBJ2-4
v_gene: TRBV12-5
d_gene: TRBD2
abundance: .
CDR3aa: CASGLLLSGGPSSKNIQYF
CDR3nt: TGTGCTAGTGGTTTGTTACTTAGCGGGGGGCCCTCGTCCAAAAACATTCAGTACTTC

j_gene: TRBJ2-1
v_gene: TRBV4-3
d_gene: TRBD2
abundance: .
CDR3aa: CASSQEASGISYNEQFF
CDR3nt: TGCGCCAGCAGCCAAGAGGCTAGCGGGATTTCCTACAATGAGCAGTTCTTC

j_gene: TRBJ2-5
v_gene: TRBV9
d_gene: .
abundance: .
CDR3aa: CASSPVSQETQYF
CDR3nt: TGTGCCAGCAGCCCCGTGAGCCAAGAGACCCAGTACTTC

j_gene: TRBJ2-1
v_gene: TRBV5-1
d_gene: TRBD2
abundance: once
CDR3aa: CASSLAEGTSGPQTYNEQFF
CDR3nt: TGCGCCAGCAGCTTGGCTGAGGGGACTAGCGGGCCTCAGACCTACAATGAGCAGTTCTTC

j_gene: TRBJ2-5
v_gene: TRBV5-4
d_gene: .
abundance: .
CDR3aa: CASSAGGNQETQYF
CDR3nt: TGTGCCAGCAGCGCAGGGGGGAACCAAGAGACCCAGTACTTC

j_gene: TRBJ2-2
v_gene: TRBV18
d_gene: TRBD1
abundance: .
CDR3aa: CASSPERGRTGELFF
CDR3nt: TGTGCCAGCTCACCAGAAAGGGGGCGCACCGGGGAGCTGTTTTTT

j_gene: TRBJ1-2
v_gene: TRBV7-9
d_gene: .
abundance: .
CDR3aa: CASSLAQQVGYTF
CDR3nt: TGTGCCAGCAGCTTAGCCCAACAGGTTGGCTACACCTTC

j_gene: TRBJ1-5
v_gene: TRBV28
d_gene: TRBD1
abundance: once
CDR3aa: CASSPGQVNSQHF
CDR3nt: TGTGCCAGCAGTCCGGGACAGGTCAACTCCCAGCATTTT

j_gene: TRBJ1-1
v_gene: TRBV2
d_gene: .
abundance: few
CDR3aa: CASRFGMNTEAFF
CDR3nt: TGTGCCAGCAGGTTCGGTATGAACACTGAAGCTTTCTTT

j_gene: TRBJ1-2
v_gene: TRBV7-3
d_gene: .
abundance: .
CDR3aa: CASSPTQGMGGYTF
CDR3nt: TGTGCCAGCAGCCCGACGCAGGGGATGGGAGGCTACACCTTC

j_gene: TRBJ2-6
v_gene: TRBV28
d_gene: .
abundance: .
CDR3aa: CASSFSGANVLTF
CDR3nt: TGTGCCAGCAGTTTTAGTGGGGCCAACGTCCTGACTTTC

j_gene: TRBJ2-7
v_gene: TRBV11-2
d_gene: TRBD2
abundance: .
CDR3aa: CASSLGGGVYEQYF
CDR3nt: TGTGCCAGCAGCTTAGGCGGGGGGGTCTACGAGCAGTACTTC

j_gene: TRBJ2-3
v_gene: TRBV6-5
d_gene: TRBD2
abundance: .
CDR3aa: CASSGTSGTDTQYF
CDR3nt: TGTGCCAGCAGCGGGACTAGCGGTACAGATACGCAGTATTTT

j_gene: TRBJ2-7
v_gene: TRBV6-1
d_gene: .
abundance: .
CDR3aa: CASSELSYEQYF
CDR3nt: TGTGCCAGCAGTGAACTTTCCTACGAGCAGTACTTC

j_gene: TRBJ1-1
v_gene: TRBV19
d_gene: .
abundance: many
CDR3aa: CASSIGTGSRGTEAFF
CDR3nt: TGTGCCAGTAGTATAGGTACAGGGTCGAGGGGCACTGAAGCTTTCTTT

j_gene: TRBJ1-6
v_gene: TRBV28
d_gene: .
abundance: .
CDR3aa: CASSFGGRGNSPLHF
CDR3nt: TGTGCCAGCAGTTTCGGGGGGCGCGGCAATTCACCCCTCCACTTT

j_gene: TRBJ2-1
v_gene: TRBV7-9
d_gene: .
abundance: .
CDR3aa: CASSLEGVPYNEQFF
CDR3nt: TGTGCCAGCAGCTTAGAAGGGGTCCCCTACAATGAGCAGTTCTTC

j_gene: TRBJ1-5
v_gene: TRBV3-1/TRBV3-2
d_gene: TRBD1
abundance: once
CDR3aa: CASSQGSGRGNQPQHF
CDR3nt: TGTGCCAGCAGCCAAGGGTCGGGCAGGGGGAATCAGCCCCAGCATTTT

j_gene: TRBJ2-7
v_gene: TRBV18
d_gene: TRBD1
abundance: .
CDR3aa: CASSPGQSPPDEQYF
CDR3nt: TGTGCCAGCTCACCGGGACAGTCCCCTCCGGACGAGCAGTACTTC

j_gene: TRBJ2-5
v_gene: TRBV6-5
d_gene: TRBD2
abundance: .
CDR3aa: CASRAGETIQETQYF
CDR3nt: TGTGCCAGCAGAGCGGGGGAGACAATCCAAGAGACCCAGTACTTC

j_gene: TRBJ2-4
v_gene: TRBV19
d_gene: .
abundance: .
CDR3aa: CASSSWPSRDIQYF
CDR3nt: TGTGCCAGTAGTTCGTGGCCGAGTCGGGACATTCAGTACTTC

j_gene: TRBJ2-7
v_gene: TRBV21-1
d_gene: .
abundance: .
CDR3aa: CASSKAVAGENGYEQYF
CDR3nt: TGTGCCAGCAGCAAAGCGGTAGCGGGAGAGAATGGGTACGAGCAGTACTTC

j_gene: TRBJ1-2
v_gene: TRBV5-4
d_gene: .
abundance: .
CDR3aa: CASSLDSSNGYTF
CDR3nt: TGTGCCAGCAGTCTTGACAGTTCAAACGGCTACACCTTC

j_gene: TRBJ2-7
v_gene: TRBV9
d_gene: .
abundance: .
CDR3aa: CASSVGDRSYEQYF
CDR3nt: TGTGCCAGCAGCGTAGGCGACAGATCCTACGAGCAGTACTTC